Here is one TCR beta chain with its context. Germline V gene lookup returns CDR1 SGHRS and CDR2 YFSETQ. This CDR3 is 16 amino acids long. V dropped 4 bases and J dropped 0 bases, with 14 bases sitting between them. About 0.5 to 1 ug RNA was reverse transcribed with random hexamers. Amplification of TCR beta CDR3 across 54 Vbeta and 13 Jbeta was performed with immunoSEQ multiplex PCR. TCRdb passed the immunoSEQ multiplex PCR reads through MiXCR, listing each CDR3 protein once. The repertoire holds some 260,000 distinct CDR3 sequences, with around 95% as singletons. The multiple sclerosis control cohort comprised treatment-naive individuals presenting with stable or active relapsing-remitting disease. These data originate in a study of CD8 T cells in Susac syndrome.

This receptor was taken from a human donor with multiple sclerosis. Sequenced material: CD4+ T cells from PBMCs. The J gene is TRBJ2-1, the V gene TRBV5-1, with D perhaps matching TRBD2 (5 bases). The CDR3 nucleotides read TGCGCCAGCAGCCCGCGCCCGGGGAGCTCCTACAATGAGCAGTTCTTC. Its translation: CASSPRPGSSYNEQFF.